These T cell receptor beta chains were read from a single sample in a study of T-cell reconstitution after alpha-beta-depleted transplantation in children. One entry per CDR3 protein, called by TCRdb with MiXCR from the PCR reads. The sample lists 45,000 to 60,000 distinct CDR3 sequences, 50% to 55% seen once, with 35% to 45% in the top ten. The sample was peripheral blood, taken before TCRalphabeta/CD19-depleted stem cell transplant. The receptor set was obtained from a boy under two years old with SCID, due to receive a stem cell transplant. The CDR3 runs from the conserved cysteine through the conserved F or W. The D gene is left open where the match is weak. A row's size may be missing; if present it is once, few, many or a size class.

CDR3aa,CDR3nt,d_gene,j_gene,abundance,v_gene,len
CASSLMDRSPYQPQHF,TGTGCCAGCAGCTTGATGGACAGGTCCCCCTATCAGCCCCAGCATTTT,TRBD1,TRBJ1-5,-,TRBV7-2,16
CSARDWDRTNSPLHF,TGCAGTGCTAGAGATTGGGACAGAACTAATTCACCCCTCCACTTT,TRBD1,TRBJ1-6,many,TRBV20-1,15
CASTTPITDTQYF,TGTGCCAGCACCACCCCAATCACAGATACGCAGTATTTT,-,TRBJ2-3,-,TRBV7-2,13
CASSLIAGTDTQYF,TGTGCCAGCAGCTTAATAGCAGGCACAGATACGCAGTATTTT,-,TRBJ2-3,-,TRBV7-2,14
CASNPALDRATNEKLFF,TGTGCTAGCAACCCCGCGCTGGACCGTGCAACTAATGAAAAACTGTTTTTT,-,TRBJ1-4,-,TRBV7-7,17
CASSPRRGSGYTF,TGTGCCAGCAGCCCCCGCAGGGGTAGTGGCTACACCTTC,-,TRBJ1-2,-,TRBV7-2,13
CASSFGTPHNEQFF,TGCGCCAGCAGCTTCGGGACACCCCACAATGAGCAGTTCTTC,-,TRBJ2-1,-,TRBV5-1,14
CSARRIETDYNEQFF,TGCAGTGCTAGAAGGATTGAGACGGACTACAATGAGCAGTTCTTC,-,TRBJ2-1,-,TRBV20-1,15
CASSLLGLAGYNEQFF,TGTGCCAGCAGCCTGCTGGGACTAGCGGGATACAATGAGCAGTTCTTC,TRBD2,TRBJ2-1,-,TRBV14,16
CSAREPGQGTSEAFF,TGCAGTGCTAGAGAACCGGGACAGGGAACCAGTGAAGCTTTCTTT,TRBD1,TRBJ1-1,-,TRBV20-1,15
CASSLTRALGFF,TGTGCCAGCAGCTTAACAAGGGCGCTGGGTTTCTTT,-,TRBJ1-1,-,TRBV13,12
CSASPRGSDSYEQYF,TGCAGTGCTAGCCCCAGGGGATCAGACTCCTACGAGCAGTACTTC,-,TRBJ2-7,-,TRBV20-1,15
CASSLSLDTQYF,TGCGCCAGCAGCTTGTCACTAGATACGCAGTATTTT,-,TRBJ2-3,few,TRBV5-1,12
CASRREAGGNNEQFF,TGTGCCAGCAGGCGGGAGGCGGGGGGGAACAATGAGCAGTTCTTC,TRBD2,TRBJ2-1,once,TRBV7-2,15
CASSGGSGQPQHF,TGTGCCAGCAGTGGAGGTTCGGGGCAGCCCCAGCATTTT,-,TRBJ1-5,-,TRBV25-1,13
CASRERDSASYEQYF,TGTGCCAGCAGAGAGAGGGACAGCGCATCCTACGAGCAGTACTTC,TRBD1,TRBJ2-7,-,TRBV28,15
CASDNLGYNEQFF,TGTGCCAGCGACAATTTAGGTTACAATGAGCAGTTCTTC,-,TRBJ2-1,-,TRBV18,13
CSARDRSHNEQYF,TGCAGTGCTAGAGATCGGAGCCACAACGAGCAGTACTTC,-,TRBJ2-7,few,TRBV20-1,13
CASSFLIGGQANTEAFF,TGTGCCAGCAGTTTTTTAATCGGGGGGCAGGCGAACACTGAAGCTTTCTTT,-,TRBJ1-1,-,TRBV28,17
CASIGTGIGQYF,TGTGCCAGCATCGGGACAGGGATTGGGCAGTATTTT,TRBD1,TRBJ2-3,few,TRBV6-1,12
CASSPGTDTDTQYF,TGTGCCAGCAGCCCTGGGACAGACACAGATACGCAGTATTTT,TRBD1,TRBJ2-3,-,TRBV7-9,14
CASSQEISAGYTDTQYF,TGTGCCAGCAGCCAAGAGATTTCGGCAGGCTACACAGATACGCAGTATTTT,-,TRBJ2-3,-,TRBV4-2,17
CASSHLVSRETQYF,TGTGCCAGCAGTCACCTGGTCTCCCGGGAGACCCAGTACTTC,-,TRBJ2-5,-,TRBV12-3/TRBV12-4,14
CASSLQGGSQPQHF,TGCGCCAGCAGCTTGCAGGGGGGGAGTCAGCCCCAGCATTTT,TRBD1,TRBJ1-5,-,TRBV5-1,14
CASSARPPQETQYF,TGTGCCAGCAGCGCAAGGCCCCCCCAAGAGACCCAGTACTTC,-,TRBJ2-5,-,TRBV13,14
CSSSEVMGEQYF,TGCAGTTCCAGCGAGGTAATGGGGGAGCAGTACTTC,-,TRBJ2-7,many,TRBV20-1,12
CASKLRQGNTEAFF,TGTGCCAGCAAACTAAGACAGGGAAACACTGAAGCTTTCTTT,TRBD1,TRBJ1-1,-,TRBV12-3/TRBV12-4,14
CASTPGVQGRTGELFF,TGTGCCAGCACCCCGGGGGTACAGGGAAGGACCGGGGAGCTGTTTTTT,-,TRBJ2-2,few,TRBV7-2,16
CASRPPGGAYNEQFF,TGTGCCAGCAGACCCCCGGGGGGGGCTTACAATGAGCAGTTCTTC,TRBD2,TRBJ2-1,-,TRBV7-2,15
CASSPGAKWDYGYTF,TGCGCCAGCAGCCCCGGGGCCAAGTGGGACTATGGCTACACCTTC,-,TRBJ1-2,-,TRBV4-3,15
CASSPEGDRSYYGYTF,TGTGCCAGCAGCCCAGAGGGGGACAGGTCCTACTATGGCTACACCTTC,TRBD1,TRBJ1-2,-,TRBV6-1,16
CASSLRGGGYTF,TGTGCCAGCAGCCTCAGGGGTGGCGGCTACACCTTC,-,TRBJ1-2,-,TRBV12-3/TRBV12-4,12
CSAGLAPDRVNIQYF,TGCAGTGCGGGACTAGCGCCCGACAGGGTAAACATTCAGTACTTC,TRBD2,TRBJ2-4,-,TRBV20-1,15
CATSNLFGVQGHKETQYF,TGTGCCACCAGCAATCTCTTTGGTGTACAGGGTCATAAGGAGACCCAGTACTTC,-,TRBJ2-5,-,TRBV15,18
CAIGPRPGPTYEQYF,TGTGCCATCGGCCCTCGGCCGGGCCCGACCTACGAGCAGTACTTC,-,TRBJ2-7,-,TRBV4-2,15
CASSFPGEETQYF,TGTGCCAGCAGCTTCCCTGGGGAGGAGACCCAGTACTTC,-,TRBJ2-5,-,TRBV7-9,13
CASSLGGRGARDSGNTIYF,TGCGCCAGCAGCTTGGGGGGACGTGGGGCCCGGGACTCTGGAAACACCATATATTTT,-,TRBJ1-3,once,TRBV5-1,19
CASSPRIFSYEQYF,TGTGCCAGCAGTCCCCGGATCTTCTCCTACGAGCAGTACTTC,-,TRBJ2-7,few,TRBV12-3/TRBV12-4,14
CASSPIEYSSYEQYF,TGTGCCAGCAGCCCGATCGAGTATAGCTCCTACGAGCAGTACTTC,-,TRBJ2-7,-,TRBV6-1,15
CASSLTFGGRTDNEQFF,TGTGCCAGCAGCCTCACTTTCGGGGGTCGCACGGACAATGAGCAGTTCTTC,-,TRBJ2-1,many,TRBV7-2,17
CASFHTGLYEQYF,TGTGCCAGCTTTCACACTGGGCTCTACGAGCAGTACTTC,-,TRBJ2-7,-,TRBV2,13
CASSPQGAPSTGLNTEAFF,TGCGCCAGCAGCCCACAGGGGGCGCCCTCAACAGGGCTGAACACTGAAGCTTTCTTT,TRBD1,TRBJ1-1,many,TRBV4-1,19
CASSQDWGLAADTQYF,TGCGCCAGCAGCCAAGATTGGGGACTAGCTGCGGATACGCAGTATTTT,TRBD2,TRBJ2-3,-,TRBV4-1,16
CASSLTRKTDTQYF,TGCGCCAGCAGCCTAACTAGAAAAACAGATACGCAGTATTTT,-,TRBJ2-3,-,TRBV5-1,14
CASSQDGEQTGANVLTF,TGTGCCAGCAGCCAAGATGGAGAGCAAACTGGGGCCAACGTCCTGACTTTC,-,TRBJ2-6,-,TRBV4-2,17
CSAKGPSGGADTQYF,TGCAGTGCTAAGGGGCCTAGCGGGGGGGCAGATACGCAGTATTTT,TRBD2,TRBJ2-3,-,TRBV20-1,15